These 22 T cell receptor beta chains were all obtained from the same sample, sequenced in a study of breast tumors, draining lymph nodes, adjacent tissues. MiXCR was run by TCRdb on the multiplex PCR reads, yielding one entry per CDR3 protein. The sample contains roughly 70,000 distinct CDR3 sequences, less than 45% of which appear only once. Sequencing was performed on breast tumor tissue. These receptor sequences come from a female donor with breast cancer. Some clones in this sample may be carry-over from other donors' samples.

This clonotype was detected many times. The CDR3 here is CSGRDSPHTDTQYF. The CDR3 DNA sequence: TGCAGCGGCCGGGACAGCCCCCACACAGATACGCAGTATTTT. The V call is TRBV29-1, the J call TRBJ2-3; 7 bases agree with TRBD1. The CDR3 covers 14 residues. V lost 7 bases and J lost 2; bases outside the gene matches: 9. Per the germline V gene, CDR1 is SQVTM and CDR2 is ANQGSEA.

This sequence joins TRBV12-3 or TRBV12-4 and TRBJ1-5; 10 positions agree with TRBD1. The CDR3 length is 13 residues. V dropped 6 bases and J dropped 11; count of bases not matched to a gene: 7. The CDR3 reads CASRRTGGKTQHF. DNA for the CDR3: TGTGCCAGCAGGAGGACAGGGGGGAAGACCCAGCATTTT.

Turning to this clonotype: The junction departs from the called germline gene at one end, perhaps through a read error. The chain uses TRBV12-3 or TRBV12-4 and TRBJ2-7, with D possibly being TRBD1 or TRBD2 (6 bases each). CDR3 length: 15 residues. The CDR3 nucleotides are TGTGCCAGCGCAGGCGGGGACACCTCACCCTACGAGCATTACTTC. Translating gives CASAGGDTSPYEHYF.

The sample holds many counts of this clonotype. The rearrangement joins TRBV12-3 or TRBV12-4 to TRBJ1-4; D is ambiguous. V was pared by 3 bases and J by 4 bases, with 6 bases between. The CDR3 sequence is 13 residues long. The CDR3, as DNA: TGTGCCAGCAGTTTTCAGGATAATGAAAAACTGTTTTTT. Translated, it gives CASSFQDNEKLFF.

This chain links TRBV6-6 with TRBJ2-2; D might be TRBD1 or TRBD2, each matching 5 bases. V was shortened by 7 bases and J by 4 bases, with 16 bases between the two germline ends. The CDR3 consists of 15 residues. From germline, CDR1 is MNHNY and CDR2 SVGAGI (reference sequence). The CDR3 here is CASIRGPWSTGELFF. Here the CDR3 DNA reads TGTGCCAGCATCCGGGGACCCTGGAGCACCGGGGAGCTGTTTTTT.

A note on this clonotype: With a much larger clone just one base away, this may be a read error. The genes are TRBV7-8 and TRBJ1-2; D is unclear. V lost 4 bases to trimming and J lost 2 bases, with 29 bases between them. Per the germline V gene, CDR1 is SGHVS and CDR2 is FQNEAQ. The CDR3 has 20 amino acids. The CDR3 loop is CASSSSRTSGRLTPNYGYTF. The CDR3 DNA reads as TGTGCCAGCAGCTCCAGTCGTACGAGCGGAAGACTGACCCCCAACTATGGCTACACCTTC.

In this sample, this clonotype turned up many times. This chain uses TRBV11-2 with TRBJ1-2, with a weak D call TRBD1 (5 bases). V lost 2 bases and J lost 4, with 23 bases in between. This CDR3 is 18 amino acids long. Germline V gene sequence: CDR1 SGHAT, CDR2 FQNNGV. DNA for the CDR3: TGTGCCAGCAGCTTAATACAGGCCCTGGGGCCCTCTATCTATGGCTACACCTTC. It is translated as CASSLIQALGPSIYGYTF.

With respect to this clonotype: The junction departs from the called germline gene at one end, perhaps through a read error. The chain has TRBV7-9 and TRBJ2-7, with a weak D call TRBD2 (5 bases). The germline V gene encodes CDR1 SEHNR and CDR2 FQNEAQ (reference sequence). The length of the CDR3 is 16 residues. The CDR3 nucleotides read TGTGCTAGCAGGCGGATTCTAGCTAACCCTCCCTACGAGCAGTACTTC. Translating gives CASRRILANPPYEQYF.

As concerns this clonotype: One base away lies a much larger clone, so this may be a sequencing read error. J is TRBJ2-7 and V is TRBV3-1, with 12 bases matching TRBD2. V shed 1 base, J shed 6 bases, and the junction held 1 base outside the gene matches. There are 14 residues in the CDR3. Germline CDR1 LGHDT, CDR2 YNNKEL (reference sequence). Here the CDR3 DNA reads TGTGCCAGCAGCCAAGCTAGCGGGGGGGCCGAGCAGTACTTC. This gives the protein CASSQASGGAEQYF.

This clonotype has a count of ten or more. In DNA, the CDR3 is TGCAGCGTAGACAGGGTCTATAATGAGCAGTTCTTC. Its translation is CSVDRVYNEQFF. This rearrangement joins TRBV29-1 to TRBJ2-1, with 7 bases lining up with TRBD1. Germline V gene lookup returns CDR1 SQVTM and CDR2 ANQGSEA. Trimming at V came to 6 bases and at J to 7 bases, leaving 6 bases not matched to a gene. CDR3 length equals 12 residues.

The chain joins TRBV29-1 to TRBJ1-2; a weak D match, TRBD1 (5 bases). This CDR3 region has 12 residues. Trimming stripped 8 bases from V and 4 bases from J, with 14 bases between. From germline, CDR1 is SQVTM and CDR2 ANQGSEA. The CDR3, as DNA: TGCAGCCAAGATCAGGGACCCTATGGCTACACCTTC. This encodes CSQDQGPYGYTF.

CDR3 sequence reads: CASSLHGPGQSYGYTIYF. DNA of the CDR3: TGTGCCAGCAGCCTTCATGGCCCGGGACAGTCCTATGGCTACACCATATATTTT. The J gene is TRBJ1-3, the V gene TRBV11-3; 7 bases fit TRBD1. Germline lookup yields CDR1 SGHNT and CDR2 YENEEA. This CDR3 has 18 amino acids. The junction had 21 bases not matched to a gene; V was cut back by 5 bases and J by 8 bases.

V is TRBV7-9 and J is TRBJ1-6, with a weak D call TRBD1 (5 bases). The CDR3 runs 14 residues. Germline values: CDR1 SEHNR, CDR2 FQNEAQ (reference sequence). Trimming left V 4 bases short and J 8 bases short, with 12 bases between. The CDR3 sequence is CASSWDPKYSPLHF. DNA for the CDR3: TGTGCCAGCAGCTGGGACCCGAAATATTCACCCCTCCACTTT.

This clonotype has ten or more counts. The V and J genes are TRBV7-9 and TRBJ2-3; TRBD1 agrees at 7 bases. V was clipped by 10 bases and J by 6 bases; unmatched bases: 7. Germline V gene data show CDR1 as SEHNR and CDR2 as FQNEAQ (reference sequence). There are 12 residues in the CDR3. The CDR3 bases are TGTGCCACCGGCAAGGGGGCGGATACGCAGTATTTT. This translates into CATGKGADTQYF.

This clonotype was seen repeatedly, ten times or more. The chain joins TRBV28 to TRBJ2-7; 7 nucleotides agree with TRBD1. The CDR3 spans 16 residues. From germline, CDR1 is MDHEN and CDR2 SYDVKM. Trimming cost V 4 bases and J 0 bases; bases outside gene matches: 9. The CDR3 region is CASSSAGTENSYEQYF. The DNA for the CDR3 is TGTGCCAGCAGTTCGGCCGGGACAGAGAACTCCTACGAGCAGTACTTC.

The CDR3 nucleotides are TGCAGCGGCCGGGATAGCCCCCGCACAGATACGCAGTATTTT. It codes for CSGRDSPRTDTQYF. The chain uses TRBV29-1 and TRBJ2-3, with a possible D match to TRBD2 (5 bases). The CDR3 is 14 residues long. The V end was cut by 7 bases, the J end by 1 base, with 15 bases between. Germline lookup yields CDR1 SQVTM and CDR2 ANQGSEA.

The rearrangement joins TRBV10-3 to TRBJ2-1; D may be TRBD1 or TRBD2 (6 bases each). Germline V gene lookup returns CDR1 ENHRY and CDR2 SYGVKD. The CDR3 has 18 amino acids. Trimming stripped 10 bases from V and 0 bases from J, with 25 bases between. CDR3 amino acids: CATGTQGTGRTSYNEQFF. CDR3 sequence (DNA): TGTGCCACCGGGACACAAGGAACTGGGAGGACCTCCTACAATGAGCAGTTCTTC.

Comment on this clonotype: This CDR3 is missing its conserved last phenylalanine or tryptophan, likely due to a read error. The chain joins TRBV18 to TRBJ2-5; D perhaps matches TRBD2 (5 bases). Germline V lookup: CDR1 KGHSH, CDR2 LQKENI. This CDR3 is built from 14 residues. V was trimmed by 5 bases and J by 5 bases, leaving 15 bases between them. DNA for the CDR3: TGTGCCAGCTCAACGCAGGACTGGAGGGAGACCCAGTACTCC. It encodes CASSTQDWRETQYS.

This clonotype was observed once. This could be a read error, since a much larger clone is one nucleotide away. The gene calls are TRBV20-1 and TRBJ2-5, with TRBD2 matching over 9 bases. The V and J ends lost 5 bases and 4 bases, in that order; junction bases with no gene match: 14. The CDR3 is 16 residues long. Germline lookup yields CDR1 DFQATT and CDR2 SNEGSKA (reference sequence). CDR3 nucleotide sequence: TGCAGTGCTCGCGGGGGGGGGGTAGCGGCATCAGAGACCCAGTACTTC. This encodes CSARGGGVAASETQYF.

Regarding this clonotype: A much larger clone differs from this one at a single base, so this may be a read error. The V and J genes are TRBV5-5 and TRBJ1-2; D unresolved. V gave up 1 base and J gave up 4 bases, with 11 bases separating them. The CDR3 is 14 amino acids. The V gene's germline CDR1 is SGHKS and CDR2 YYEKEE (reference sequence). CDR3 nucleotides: TGTGCCAGCAGCTTGTATGAGGCGCCCTATGGCTACACCTTC. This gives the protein CASSLYEAPYGYTF.

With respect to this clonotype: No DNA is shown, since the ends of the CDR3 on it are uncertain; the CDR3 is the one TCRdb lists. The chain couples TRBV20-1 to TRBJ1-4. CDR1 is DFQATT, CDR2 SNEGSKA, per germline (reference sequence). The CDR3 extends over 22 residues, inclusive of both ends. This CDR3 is CSARDLETANEQYFGPSEKLFF.

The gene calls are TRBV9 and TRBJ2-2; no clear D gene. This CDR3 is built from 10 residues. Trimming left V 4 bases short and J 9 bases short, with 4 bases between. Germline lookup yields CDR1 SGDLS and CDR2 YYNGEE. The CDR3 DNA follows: TGTGCCAGCAGCTCCCGGGAGCTGTTTTTT. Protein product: CASSSRELFF.